The entry below describes one T cell receptor beta chain. This specimen belongs to a study of T cell changes during pregnancy in multiple sclerosis. In germline, CDR1 is GTSNPN, CDR2 SVGIG (reference sequence). The CDR3 length is 14 residues. V dropped 0 bases and J dropped 7; count of bases not matched to a gene: 7. The assay was immunoSEQ multiplex PCR, and TCRdb's table has in-frame clones only and misses some. The table has 79,000 or so clones, more than 80% seen once. This specimen was CD4+ T cells from peripheral blood mononuclear cells, taken before pregnancy. The origin of this receptor is a female donor with multiple sclerosis, enrolled in a pregnancy study. The chain employs TRBV30 and TRBJ1-2, with TRBD1 identical over 8 bases. The CDR3 sequence is CAWSVTGTGVGYTF. In DNA, the CDR3 is TGTGCCTGGAGTGTTACCGGGACAGGAGTTGGCTACACCTTC.